This TCR beta chain was identified during a study of monozygotic twins with inflammatory bowel disease. TCRdb reworked the 5' RACE reads into one entry per CDR3 protein, no DNA. Listed are 350,000 to 500,000 distinct CDR3 sequences; 2.4% falls within the top ten. The CDR3 is 16 residues long. Germline CDR1 and CDR2: ENHRY and SYGVKD. The receptor's source is a human donor with ulcerative colitis or Crohn's disease, or a healthy co-twin of an affected twin (not recorded which). The chain has TRBV10-3 and TRBJ1-3; TCRdb's D gene call, TRBD1, goes unchecked for lack of DNA. Source material: blood. The CDR3 is CAISELGDTSGNTIYF.